This TCR beta chain comes out of a study of T cell changes during pregnancy in multiple sclerosis (dated by TCRdb to 2018 to 2020). Some background on the complete study: The study looked at changes in the T cell repertoire across pregnancy in women with multiple sclerosis.

The germline V gene (reference sequence) provides CDR1 PRHDT and CDR2 FYEKMQ. Taken from cysteine to phenylalanine, the CDR3 has 12 residues. Only CDR3 DNA is held: 36 bases, read in frame from base 1. The junction carries 5 bases between V and J, which are trimmed by 2 bases and 6 bases respectively. Receptor amplification or capture employed the immunoSEQ multiplex PCR assay. As stored in TCRdb, this immuneACCESS dataset retains in-frame rearrangements with V and J assigned. A fraction of the clones does not appear; measured against another copy, unresolved V genes explain less than half of the discrepancy, and the remainder lacks a known reason. The sample data list tens of thousands of clones, and 90% of these were observed just once. Together, the top ten hold roughly 3.3% of the sample. As concerns this clone: Its recognized antigen is unknown. It has no much larger one-base neighbor in the sample; base qualities were not kept.

The sequence is built from TRBV13 and TRBJ1-5; perhaps TRBD1 is the D gene, with 5 bases matching. The sequences come from peripheral blood, collected in the first trimester of pregnancy. The receptor's source is a female donor in good health, enrolled as a control in a pregnancy study. The CDR3 region has the sequence CASSLRGQPQHF. The DNA sequence is given as TGTGCCAGCAGCTTAAGGGGTCAGCCCCAGCATTTT.